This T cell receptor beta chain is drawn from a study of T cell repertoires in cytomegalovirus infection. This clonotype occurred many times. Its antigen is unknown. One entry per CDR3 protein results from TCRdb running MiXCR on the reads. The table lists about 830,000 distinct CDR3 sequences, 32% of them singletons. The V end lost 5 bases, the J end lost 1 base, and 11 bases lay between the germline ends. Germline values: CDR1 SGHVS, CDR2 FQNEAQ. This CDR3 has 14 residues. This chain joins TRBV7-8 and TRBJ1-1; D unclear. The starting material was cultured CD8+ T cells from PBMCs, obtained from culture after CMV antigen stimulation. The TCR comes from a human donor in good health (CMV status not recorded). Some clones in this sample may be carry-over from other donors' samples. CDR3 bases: TGTGCCAGCAGCCAATCAGCTGGGAACACTGAAGCTTTCTTT. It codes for CASSQSAGNTEAFF.